These 2 T cell receptor beta chains were all obtained from the same sample, sequenced in a study of blood T cell repertoires in COVID-19. Clones were sequenced by immunoSEQ multiplex PCR, and TCRdb holds only the in-frame ones, with some missing. Of a few hundred thousand clones listed, 85% to 90% are singletons. Sequenced: peripheral blood. The source of these receptors is a woman in her 70s with active or convalescent COVID-19.

The chain joins TRBV4-3 to TRBJ1-2; 8 positions agree with TRBD1. Germline CDR1 LGHNA, CDR2 YSLEER. The J segment lost 0 bases and the V segment lost 1 base, leaving 7 bases of the junction unmatched. The CDR3 consists of 17 residues. The CDR3 nucleotides read TGCGCCAGCAGCCAAGTTGTAGGACAGGGTTCTAACTATGGCTACACCTTC. This translates into CASSQVVGQGSNYGYTF.

This rearrangement joins TRBV6-1 to TRBJ2-3; D unresolved. Looked up from germline, CDR1 is MNHNS and CDR2 is SASEGT. The ends were cut back, 1 base at V and 0 bases at J, with 11 bases in the middle. The length of the CDR3 is 16 residues. CDR3 sequence reads: CASSEGHPGSTDTQYF. The DNA for the CDR3 is TGTGCCAGCAGTGAAGGACACCCAGGAAGCACAGATACGCAGTATTTT.